This entry concerns a single TCR beta chain. Its antigen is unidentified. The sample comes from a study of cytotoxic CD8 clonotypes in ibrutinib-treated CLL. Findings of the study overall: Higher clonality was seen at ibrutinib response and a return toward baseline at progression.

The TCR beta libraries used 2 to 2.5 micrograms of genomic DNA that came from cryopreserved PBMCs. Generated by immunoSEQ multiplex PCR, the TCRdb table keeps only in-frame clones and is missing some. This sample has some 200,000 clones, with 60% to 80% found just once. J was trimmed by 1 base and V by 3 bases; bases with no gene match: 8. CDR1 is SGHRS and CDR2 is YFSETQ in the germline V gene. CDR3 size: 16 residues. The V call is TRBV5-1, the J call TRBJ2-7; 9 nucleotides line up with TRBD2. The receptor was derived from a human donor with chronic lymphocytic leukemia. The sequenced sample was PBMCs, obtained after 12 months of ibrutinib treatment. The CDR3 spells CASSSGGLAPSYEQYF. In DNA, the CDR3 is TGCGCCAGCAGCTCCGGGGGACTAGCTCCTTCCTACGAGCAGTACTTC.